This T cell receptor beta chain is from a study of CD8+CD57+ T cells in acquired aplastic anemia. Across the whole study: DNA recovered from sorted CD4+ and CD8+ cells had a mean of roughly 3 ug.

Investigators profiled TCR beta VDJ and CDR3 from genomic DNA template. In TCRdb, the reads were re-called with MiXCR into one record per CDR3 protein. The sample includes 150,000 to 200,000 distinct CDR3 sequences, roughly 48% seen only once; the top ten take about 2.6%. Germline assignment: CDR1 MGHDK and CDR2 SYGVNS. The CDR3 is 15 residues long. The V gene end was trimmed by 8 bases and the J gene end by 2 bases; junction bases not matched to a gene: 5. Individuals selected for sequencing had exhibited CD8+CD57+ cell expansion on flow cytometry. The enrolled patients all had severe acquired aplastic anemia. Patients had not yet gotten any therapy when their blood was taken for sampling.

The chain couples TRBV25-1 to TRBJ2-1; 11 bases are a match to TRBD1. The receptor comes from a human donor with aplastic anemia. The specimen was sorted CD4+, CD8+, or CD8+CD57+ T cells (not recorded which) from PBMCs. CDR3 amino acids: CASPGQGATYNEQFF. DNA for the CDR3: TGTGCCAGCCCCGGACAGGGGGCCACCTACAATGAGCAGTTCTTC. The complete variable domain, with remaining parts taken from reference TRBV25-1 and TRBJ2-1, reads EADIYQTPRYLVIGTGKKITLECSQTMGHDKMYWYQQDPGMELHLIHYSYGVNSTEKGDLSSESTVSRIRTEHFPLTLESARPSHTSQYLCASPGQGATYNEQFFGPGTRLTVL.